Each of the 5 T cell receptor beta chains below was sequenced from the same sample in a study of T-cell reconstitution after alpha-beta-depleted transplantation in children. Unique molecular identifiers were used to barcode this TCRbeta library. TCRdb independently ran MiXCR on the PCR reads; one entry per CDR3 protein. The sample consists of 800,000 to 1,000,000 distinct CDR3 sequences, around 30% of them appearing once. The sequencing used PBMCs, mostly from graft donor cells, collected 360 days after TCRalphabeta/CD19-depleted stem cell transplant. These receptors came from a boy less than two years old who had a stem cell transplant for SCID, so the T cells may come from the graft donor.

This clonotype appeared a few times. The rearrangement uses TRBV28 and TRBJ2-4; D might be TRBD1 or TRBD2, each matching 5 bases. The CDR3 has 13 amino acids. The V gene's germline CDR1 is MDHEN and CDR2 SYDVKM. V lost 2 bases to trimming and J lost 6 bases, with 8 bases between them. Here the CDR3 reads CASSLIGANIQYF. CDR3 sequence (DNA): TGTGCCAGCAGTTTAATCGGGGCAAACATTCAGTACTTC.

The chain couples TRBV10-3 to TRBJ2-7; 7 nucleotides agree with TRBD1. This CDR3 has 12 residues. Trimming removed 6 bases from V and 5 bases from J; junction bases left unmatched: 4. Germline lookup yields CDR1 ENHRY and CDR2 SYGVKD. CDR3 region: CAIRGDSHEQYF. The DNA of the CDR3 is TGTGCCATCAGAGGGGACAGCCACGAGCAGTACTTC.

V and J are TRBV27 and TRBJ1-4; a weak D match, TRBD1 (5 bases). CDR1 and CDR2 (germline): MNHEY, SMNVEV (reference sequence). The CDR3 has 16 residues. The V end lost 3 bases, the J end lost 8 bases, and 19 bases lay between the germline ends. CDR3: CASSFSYGRAGEKLFF. The DNA of the CDR3 is TGTGCCAGCAGTTTTAGTTACGGCAGGGCGGGAGAAAAACTGTTTTTT.

The genes are TRBV5-1 and TRBJ2-7; D gene uncertain. This CDR3 comprises 16 residues. Germline CDR1 SGHRS, CDR2 YFSETQ. V lost 0 bases to trimming and J lost 2 bases, with 15 bases between them. The CDR3 protein is CASSLGRSTRAYEQYF. Written as DNA, the CDR3 is TGCGCCAGCAGCTTGGGCAGGTCTACTCGGGCCTACGAGCAGTACTTC.

This clonotype was seen a few times. The chain has TRBV4-3 and TRBJ2-2; TRBD1 agrees at 8 bases. This CDR3 has 14 amino acids. Germline loops: CDR1 LGHNA, CDR2 YSLEER. V shed 4 bases, J shed 5 bases, and the junction held 3 bases outside the gene matches. As DNA, the CDR3 is TGCGCCAGCAGCCGGACAGGGTGGACCGGGGAGCTGTTTTTT. It encodes CASSRTGWTGELFF.